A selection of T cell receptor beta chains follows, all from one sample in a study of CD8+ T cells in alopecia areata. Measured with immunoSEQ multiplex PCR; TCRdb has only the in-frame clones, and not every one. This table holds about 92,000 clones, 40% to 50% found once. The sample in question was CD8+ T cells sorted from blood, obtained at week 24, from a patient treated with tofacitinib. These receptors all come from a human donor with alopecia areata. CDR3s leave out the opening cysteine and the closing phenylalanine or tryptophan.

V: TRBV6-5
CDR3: ASGTSAYEQY

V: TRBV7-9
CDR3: ASSLGGRYYEQY

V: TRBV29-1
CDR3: SVEGETKPYEQY

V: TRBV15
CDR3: ATSPAGDETQY

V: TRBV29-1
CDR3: SAGGGVNYGYT

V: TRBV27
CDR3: ASSWGPGGNQPQH

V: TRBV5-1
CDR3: ASSLTGGTVGYT

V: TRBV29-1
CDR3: SAGTGSPYGYT

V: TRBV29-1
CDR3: SVEGVDSDTEAF

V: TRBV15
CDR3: ATSTHRGQVETQY

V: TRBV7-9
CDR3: ASSFPLTSGSLEQY

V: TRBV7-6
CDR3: ASSPRLAEHEQF

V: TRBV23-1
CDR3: ASSTPEELF

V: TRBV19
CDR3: ASSVSGQETYEQY

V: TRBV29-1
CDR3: SARLGTGDTQY

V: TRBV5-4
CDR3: ASSYGTGSYEQY

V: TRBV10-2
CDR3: ASSDSLNTEAF

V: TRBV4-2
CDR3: ASSQDRFSYEQY

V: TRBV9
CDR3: ASSQTNTDTQY

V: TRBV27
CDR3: ASSAVSGANVLT

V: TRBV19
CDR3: ASRGTYYEQY

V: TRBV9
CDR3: ASSVVEFGYEQY

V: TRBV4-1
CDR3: ASSQATSGNSYNEQF

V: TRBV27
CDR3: ASSIGGGSKTQY

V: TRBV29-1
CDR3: SVESPQGYEQF

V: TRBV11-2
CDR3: ASSPGVGQGLYEQY

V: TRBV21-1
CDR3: ASNNRESSGNTIY

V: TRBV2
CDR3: ASRGTSGSGDEQY